Following are 20 T cell receptor beta chains from one sample sequenced in a study of neurological immune-mediated disorders. TCRdb re-analysed the 5' RACE reads in MiXCR, keeping a single row per CDR3 protein. This table holds over 70,000 distinct CDR3 sequences, about 10% found once. Time point in this sample: longitudinal time-point 1 (baseline). Sequencing input: PBMCs. Receptors originate from a man under 40 in good health.

This clonotype has at least ten counts. The CDR3 DNA sequence: TGTGCCAGCAGTTCTACAGGGATCTACGAGCAGTACTTC. Translation gives CASSSTGIYEQYF. The chain links TRBV6-5 to TRBJ2-7, with D possibly TRBD1 on 6 matching bases. Germline V gene lookup returns CDR1 MNHEY and CDR2 SVGAGI. The CDR3 consists of 13 residues. The ends were cut back, 4 bases at V and 3 bases at J, with 10 bases in the middle.

This clonotype was counted at least ten times. This sequence joins TRBV7-3 and TRBJ2-1; no firm D call. V shed 2 bases and J shed 7 bases, with 9 bases lying between them. The CDR3 totals 13 residues. Germline lookup yields CDR1 SGHTA and CDR2 FQGTGA. The CDR3 reads CASSLLGSNEQFF. The CDR3, as DNA: TGTGCCAGCAGCTTATTGGGCTCTAATGAGCAGTTCTTC.

Only a few counts were recorded for this clonotype. The gene calls are TRBV19 and TRBJ1-2; 8 bases match TRBD1. This CDR3 spans 12 amino acids. V dropped 6 bases and J dropped 3; count of bases not matched to a gene: 0. Germline lookup yields CDR1 LNHDA and CDR2 SQIVND (reference sequence). CDR3 sequence (DNA): TGTGCCAGTAGGACAGGGGACTATGGCTACACCTTC. This translates into CASRTGDYGYTF.

In its sample, this clonotype was seen many times. The V and J genes are TRBV28 and TRBJ1-5; D uncertain. This CDR3 spans 15 amino acids. Germline V gene data show CDR1 as MDHEN and CDR2 as SYDVKM. V gave up 8 bases and J gave up 3 bases, with 17 bases separating them. CDR3 sequence: CASGLGLLTNQPQHF. CDR3 in DNA: TGTGCCAGCGGACTCGGACTGTTAACCAATCAGCCCCAGCATTTT.

This clonotype appeared many times. This chain uses TRBV7-9 with TRBJ2-4; D unclear. The germline V gene encodes CDR1 SEHNR and CDR2 FQNEAQ (reference sequence). The CDR3 covers 14 residues. The ends were cut back, 1 base at V and 3 bases at J, with 7 bases in the middle. The CDR3 loop reads CASSLETVKNIQYF. The DNA for the CDR3 is TGTGCCAGCAGCTTAGAGACGGTCAAAAACATTCAGTACTTC. Looking up the rest from reference TRBV7-9 and TRBJ2-4 gives the full variable domain: DTGVSQNPRHKITKRGQNVTFRCDPISEHNRLYWYRQTLGQGPEFLTYFQNEAQLEKSRLLSDRFSAERPKGSFSTLEIQRTEQGDSAMYLCASSLETVKNIQYFGAGTRLSVL.

Concerning this clonotype itself: The CDR3 does not close with the conserved phenylalanine or tryptophan, likely indicating a read error. This chain connects TRBV11-3 to TRBJ2-1, with 8 bases aligning to TRBD1. The CDR3 covers 15 residues. CDR1 is SGHNT, CDR2 YENEEA, per germline. Losses at the gene ends were 4 bases for V and 6 bases for J; bases not matched to a gene: 8. In DNA, the CDR3 is TGTGCCAGCAGCTCCGGGACAGGCTTCCTCAATGAGCAGTTCTTA. Translation: CASSSGTGFLNEQFL.

This clonotype was counted many times. The chain joins TRBV20-1 to TRBJ2-3; 11 bases map to TRBD2. The CDR3 is 16 residues long. Germline V gene data show CDR1 as DFQATT and CDR2 as SNEGSKA (reference sequence). V shed 5 bases, J shed 6 bases, and the junction held 13 bases outside the gene matches. The DNA for the CDR3 is TGCAGTGCTCACGCCTTACTAGCGGGGGCCTCGGATACGCAGTATTTT. Protein: CSAHALLAGASDTQYF.

This clonotype has a count of ten or more. The J gene is TRBJ2-7, the V gene TRBV3-1; D might be TRBD1 (5 bases). The CDR3 runs to 14 residues. Germline assignment: CDR1 LGHDT and CDR2 YNNKEL (reference sequence). Deletions cut 8 bases from V and 2 bases from J, with 16 bases between. DNA for the CDR3: TGTGCCAGCGGCAGGGCAGACGGAGCCTACGAGCAGTACTTC. This translates into CASGRADGAYEQYF.

Ten or more counts support this clonotype. The V call is TRBV20-1, the J call TRBJ2-5; unclear D gene. V lost 6 bases and J 3 bases, leaving 11 bases between the germline ends. CDR1 is DFQATT and CDR2 is SNEGSKA in the germline V gene (reference sequence). This CDR3 has 12 amino acids. The DNA for the CDR3 is TGCAGTGCCTCGGACGGAGAAGAGACCCAGTACTTC. Residues: CSASDGEETQYF.

This clonotype was seen repeatedly, ten times or more. The rearrangement uses TRBV7-2 and TRBJ2-1, with 13 bases aligning to TRBD2. V trimming: 5 bases; J trimming: 8 bases; junction bases outside the gene matches: 6. The CDR3 has 15 amino acids. Germline CDR1 SGHTA, CDR2 FQGNSA. CDR3 amino acids: CASSRLAGGVDEQFF. The DNA of the CDR3 is TGTGCCAGCAGCCGACTAGCGGGAGGCGTCGATGAGCAGTTCTTC. The entire variable domain, with the rest obtained from reference TRBV7-2 and TRBJ2-1, is as follows: GAGVSQSPSNKVTEKGKDVELRCDPISGHTALYWYRQSLGQGLEFLIYFQGNSAPDKSGLPSDRFSAERTGGSVSTLTIQRTQQEDSAVYLCASSRLAGGVDEQFFGPGTRLTVL.

This clonotype was detected ten times or more. The J gene is TRBJ2-7, the V gene TRBV20-1; D not resolved. V gave up 2 bases and J gave up 0 bases, with 8 bases separating them. Germline assignment: CDR1 DFQATT and CDR2 SNEGSKA (reference sequence). The CDR3 sequence is 13 residues long. The CDR3 region is CSARQPVSYEQYF. CDR3 coding DNA: TGCAGTGCTAGACAACCCGTCTCCTACGAGCAGTACTTC.

The chain is built from TRBV15 and TRBJ1-5; TRBD1 matches at 8 bases. The germline V gene encodes CDR1 LNHNV and CDR2 YYDKDF (reference sequence). V lost 5 bases to trimming and J lost 6 bases; unmatched junction nucleotides: 6. The CDR3 length is 14 residues. As DNA, the CDR3 is TGTGCCACCAGCGGTGACAGGGGTGGTCAGCCCCAGCATTTT. This encodes CATSGDRGGQPQHF.

This clonotype was recorded many times. The J gene is TRBJ2-3, the V gene TRBV9, with TRBD2 identical over 9 bases. Germline CDR1 is SGDLS and CDR2 is YYNGEE. V lost 2 bases to trimming and J lost 1 base; unmatched junction nucleotides: 8. The CDR3 is 17 amino acids. CDR3 nucleotide sequence: TGTGCCAGCAGCGTTAACGTAGCGGGAGCTGGCACAGATACGCAGTATTTT. It yields the protein CASSVNVAGAGTDTQYF.

Ten or more counts support this clonotype. This sequence joins TRBV7-3 and TRBJ2-1; D ambiguous. Trimming removed 2 bases at V and 0 bases at J, with 8 bases between. The CDR3 runs to 15 residues. Germline V gives CDR1 SGHTA, CDR2 FQGTGA. The DNA of the CDR3 is TGTGCCAGCAGCTTACTTCCGCACTCCTACAATGAGCAGTTCTTC. Amino acids: CASSLLPHSYNEQFF.

This clonotype turned up a few times. The chain links TRBV4-1 to TRBJ1-5; D is possibly TRBD1 (5 bases). Germline assignment: CDR1 MGHRA and CDR2 YSYEKL. This CDR3 contains 16 residues. Trimming shortened V by 0 bases and J by 4 bases, and 13 bases separated the two germline ends. CDR3 nucleotides: TGCGCCAGCAGCCAAGATTTCGCAGGGAATAATCAGCCCCAGCATTTT. As protein: CASSQDFAGNNQPQHF.

This clonotype showed up many times. V usage is TRBV14 and J usage is TRBJ2-7; D remains unclear. This CDR3 comprises 15 residues. Germline V gene sequence: CDR1 SGHDN, CDR2 FVKESK. Trimming shortened V by 3 bases and J by 0 bases, and 12 bases separated the two germline ends. In DNA, the CDR3 is TGTGCCAGCAGCCATTCGGTTTGGGGCTCCTACGAGCAGTACTTC. As protein: CASSHSVWGSYEQYF.

This clonotype has ten or more counts. This chain joins TRBV9 and TRBJ2-3; 10 nucleotides match TRBD2. CDR3 size: 14 residues. Germline CDR1 SGDLS, CDR2 YYNGEE. V dropped 4 bases and J dropped 6; count of bases not matched to a gene: 5. The CDR3 loop reads CASSLSGREDTQYF. In nucleotides, the CDR3 is TGTGCCAGCAGCTTGAGCGGGAGGGAGGATACGCAGTATTTT.

This clonotype was recorded at least ten times. The V and J genes are TRBV28 and TRBJ2-3; TRBD2 matches 7 bases. This CDR3 has 16 residues. Germline V CDR1 and CDR2: MDHEN, SYDVKM. V lost 6 bases, J lost 0 bases, and 9 bases stayed unmatched. The CDR3 sequence is CASRGGRSTSTDTQYF. The CDR3, as DNA: TGTGCCAGCAGGGGGGGGAGATCAACTAGCACAGATACGCAGTATTTT. Filled out from reference TRBV28 and TRBJ2-3, the complete variable domain reads DVKVTQSSRYLVKRTGEKVFLECVQDMDHENMFWYRQDPGLGLRLIYFSYDVKMKEKGDIPEGYSVSREKKERFSLILESASTNQTSMYLCASRGGRSTSTDTQYFGPGTRLTVL.

This clonotype showed up just once. The CDR3 region is CASSQDATGLFDQPQHF. The CDR3, as DNA: TGTGCCAGCAGCCAAGATGCGACAGGGCTTTTCGATCAGCCCCAGCATTTT. The V gene is TRBV4-2, the J gene TRBJ1-5, with 7 bases identical to TRBD1. CDR1 LGHNA and CDR2 YNFKEQ come from the germline V gene. J was trimmed by 5 bases and V by 0 bases; bases with no gene match: 10. The CDR3 length is 17 residues.

This clonotype has ten or more counts. J is TRBJ2-2 and V is TRBV27; TRBD2 matches at 14 bases. The CDR3 covers 17 residues. Germline V gene data show CDR1 as MNHEY and CDR2 as SMNVEV (reference sequence). With V trimmed by 5 bases and J by 4 bases, 6 bases remained unmatched. As DNA, the CDR3 is TGTGCCAGCAGTCACGGACTAGCGGGAGGAATCACCGGGGAGCTGTTTTTT. Its protein product is CASSHGLAGGITGELFF.